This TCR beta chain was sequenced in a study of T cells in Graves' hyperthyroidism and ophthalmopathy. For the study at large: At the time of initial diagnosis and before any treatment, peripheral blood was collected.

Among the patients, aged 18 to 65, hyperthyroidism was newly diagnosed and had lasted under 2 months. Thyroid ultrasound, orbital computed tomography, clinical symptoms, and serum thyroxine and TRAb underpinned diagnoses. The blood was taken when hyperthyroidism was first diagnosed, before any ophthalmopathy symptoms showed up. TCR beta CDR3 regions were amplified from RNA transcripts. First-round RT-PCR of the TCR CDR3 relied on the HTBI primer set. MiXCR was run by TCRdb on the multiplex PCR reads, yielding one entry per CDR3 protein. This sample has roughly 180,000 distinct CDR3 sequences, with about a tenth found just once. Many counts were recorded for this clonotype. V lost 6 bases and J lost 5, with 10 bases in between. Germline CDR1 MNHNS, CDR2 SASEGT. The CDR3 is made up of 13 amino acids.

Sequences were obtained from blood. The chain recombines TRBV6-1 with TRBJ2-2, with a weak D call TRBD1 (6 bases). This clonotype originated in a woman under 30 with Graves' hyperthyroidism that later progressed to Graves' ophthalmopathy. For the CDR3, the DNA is TGTGCCAGCAGCTCCACAGGGACCGGGGAGCTGTTTTTT. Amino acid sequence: CASSSTGTGELFF.